Sequencing of this TCR beta chain was carried out in a study of cytomegalovirus exposure and HLA in healthy donors. As to this clone: The target antigen is unknown.

Separate from the approximately 720-subject first cohort was the approximately 130-subject validation cohort, to which the donors belonged. This CDR3 has 16 amino acids. Whole-study findings and limits: It was reportedly the case that the classifier diagnosed cytomegalovirus status with high specificity and sensitivity.

The protocol was immunoSEQ multiplex PCR, while the TCRdb copy is restricted to in-frame clones and leaves out a portion. The sample records roughly 100,000 clones, about nine tenths being singletons. The sequence derives from a woman aged 18 to 35 in good health and CMV-seropositive. Sequenced sample: PBMCs. This chain uses TRBV21-1 with TRBJ2-5; TRBD2, the table's D call, was not compared with the DNA. TRBV21-1 corresponds to a pseudogene. CDR3 region: CASSKTSGGAEETQYF. Written as DNA, the CDR3 is TGTGCCAGCAGCAAGACTAGCGGGGGGGCAGAGGAGACCCAGTACTTC.